These 30 T cell receptor beta chains were sequenced from one sample in a study of OX40 agonist ivuxolimab in advanced cancers. Generated by immunoSEQ multiplex PCR, the TCRdb table keeps only in-frame clones and is missing some. The sample yields roughly 81,000 clones, around nine tenths seen once. Sample: CD4+ or CD8+ T cells sorted from blood, taken in a trial of the OX40 agonist ivuxolimab. The receptor source for this set is an adult with an advanced solid tumor such as melanoma, head and neck, liver or kidney cancer.

The chain uses TRBV7-9 and TRBJ1-1; tentative D call: TRBD1 (5 bases). The germline V and J ends were trimmed by 1 base and 5 bases, with 8 bases remaining between them. The CDR3 is 13 residues long. Germline V gene data show CDR1 as SEHNR and CDR2 as FQNEAQ (reference sequence). CDR3: CASSLVGETEAFF. The CDR3 nucleotides are TGTGCCAGCAGCTTAGTGGGGGAAACTGAAGCTTTCTTT.

This CDR3 is CASSELGTNYQPQHF. The CDR3 DNA follows: TGTGCCAGCAGTGAACTTGGTACGAACTATCAGCCCCAGCATTTT. The chain links TRBV6-1 to TRBJ1-5; D is uncertain. V lost 2 bases, J lost 5 bases, and 13 bases lay in between. The germline V gene has CDR1 MNHNS and CDR2 SASEGT. This CDR3 region has 15 residues.

This chain connects TRBV9 to TRBJ2-5, with D perhaps being TRBD1 or TRBD2 (5 bases each). V was cut by 2 bases and J by 2 bases, with 10 bases left in between. This CDR3 region has 14 residues. CDR1 is SGDLS, CDR2 YYNGEE, per germline. The CDR3 sequence: CASSVGRGQETQYF. Here the CDR3 DNA reads TGTGCCAGCAGCGTGGGACGTGGACAAGAGACCCAGTACTTC.

Turning to this clone: Different DNA sequences within this sample yield the same CDR3. The gene calls are TRBV5-5 and TRBJ2-5, with D perhaps matching TRBD2 (6 bases). This CDR3 comprises 13 residues. Germline V gene lookup returns CDR1 SGHKS and CDR2 YYEKEE (reference sequence). Trimming cost V 4 bases and J 1 base, with 8 bases left between them. The CDR3, as DNA: TGTGCCAGCAGCCGGGGGTTCCAAGAGACCCAGTACTTC. It encodes CASSRGFQETQYF.

The chain couples TRBV6-6 to TRBJ1-1; no reliable D call. The CDR3 extends over 15 amino acids. V lost 5 bases and J lost 5, with 18 bases in between. Germline V CDR1 and CDR2: MNHNY, SVGAGI (reference sequence). CDR3 protein: CASSITGLGGTEAFF. For the CDR3, the DNA is TGTGCCAGCAGTATCACGGGCCTTGGAGGGACTGAAGCTTTCTTT.

V gene TRBV18 combines with J gene TRBJ1-5; D possibly corresponds to TRBD1 (5 bases). Per germline, CDR1 KGHSH and CDR2 LQKENI. The CDR3 extends over 14 amino acids. V gave up 2 bases and J gave up 4 bases, with 9 bases separating them. The CDR3 nucleotides are TGTGCCAGCTCACCAGGGACCGGGAATCAGCCCCAGCATTTT. Translation: CASSPGTGNQPQHF.

This rearrangement joins TRBV5-1 to TRBJ2-3; 9 bases are a match to TRBD2. CDR1 and CDR2 (germline): SGHRS, YFSETQ. The CDR3 spans 16 residues. The ends lost 0 bases at V and 0 bases at J; junction bases unmatched: 2. The CDR3 loop is CASSLAAGGSTDTQYF. CDR3 DNA: TGCGCCAGCAGCTTGGCGGCGGGGGGGAGCACAGATACGCAGTATTTT.

The chain carries TRBV6-1 and TRBJ2-5; the D gene is possibly TRBD2 (6 bases). Germline V lookup: CDR1 MNHNS, CDR2 SASEGT. V lost 5 bases, J lost 2 bases, and 9 bases lay in between. This CDR3 region has 13 residues. The CDR3 loop reads CASSRDLQETQYF. CDR3 nucleotide sequence: TGTGCCAGCAGTAGGGACTTACAAGAGACCCAGTACTTC.

The J gene is TRBJ2-3, the V gene TRBV6-1; 11 positions match TRBD2. CDR3 length equals 15 residues. CDR1 and CDR2 (germline): MNHNS, SASEGT. The junction had 7 bases not matched to a gene; V was cut back by 9 bases and J by 2 bases. The CDR3: CASASGGPHTDTQYF. CDR3 sequence (DNA): TGTGCCAGTGCTAGCGGGGGGCCACACACAGATACGCAGTATTTT.

The chain uses TRBV2 and TRBJ2-5, with TRBD1 matching 7 bases. CDR3 length: 13 amino acids. Germline-derived CDR1 and CDR2 are SNHLY and FYNNEI. V lost 6 bases, J lost 1 base, and 2 bases stayed unmatched. For the CDR3, the DNA is TGTGCCAGCAGAGGGGACAGCCAAGAGACCCAGTACTTC. This encodes CASRGDSQETQYF.

This chain joins TRBV7-2 and TRBJ1-6; D perhaps matches TRBD1 (5 bases). Germline assignment: CDR1 SGHTA and CDR2 FQGNSA. The CDR3 totals 15 residues. Trimming stripped 5 bases from V and 2 bases from J, with 10 bases between. In DNA form, the CDR3 reads TGTGCCAGCAGCGCCCCGGGGGCCTATAATTCACCCCTCCACTTT. Amino acids: CASSAPGAYNSPLHF. Using reference TRBV7-2 and TRBJ1-6 for the parts outside the CDR3, the full variable domain is GAGVSQSPSNKVTEKGKDVELRCDPISGHTALYWYRQSLGQGLEFLIYFQGNSAPDKSGLPSDRFSAERTGGSVSTLTIQRTQQEDSAVYLCASSAPGAYNSPLHFGNGTRLTVT.

In this sample, this clone is medium-sized. This sequence joins TRBV28 and TRBJ1-1; TRBD1 is a possible D gene (5 bases). In germline, CDR1 is MDHEN, CDR2 SYDVKM. V lost 4 bases to trimming and J lost 0 bases, with 9 bases between them. This CDR3 spans 14 amino acids. CDR3 coding DNA: TGTGCCAGCAGTTGGCAGGGAATGAACACTGAAGCTTTCTTT. Translating it yields CASSWQGMNTEAFF.

This chain links TRBV29-1 with TRBJ2-2; D tentatively fits TRBD1 or TRBD2 (6 bases each). Germline lookup yields CDR1 SQVTM and CDR2 ANQGSEA. This CDR3 contains 14 residues. Deletions cut 7 bases from V and 3 bases from J, with 15 bases between. Here the CDR3 DNA reads TGCAGCGCCCGGAGGGGGACGGACACCGGGGAGCTGTTTTTT. Its protein product is CSARRGTDTGELFF.

This clone was detected ten times or more. The V and J genes are TRBV5-4 and TRBJ1-2, with D unclear. The V and J ends lost 4 bases and 7 bases respectively, with 14 bases between them. The CDR3 is 13 amino acids. Germline V CDR1 and CDR2: SGHNT, YYREEE (reference sequence). Here the CDR3 DNA reads TGTGCCAGCAGCCACCCGCGGGCTGTTGGCTACACCTTC. Its protein is CASSHPRAVGYTF. The full variable domain, completed using reference TRBV5-4 and TRBJ1-2, is ETGVTQSPTHLIKTRGQQVTLRCSSQSGHNTVSWYQQALGQGPQFIFQYYREEENGRGNFPPRFSGLQFPNYSSELNVNALELDDSALYLCASSHPRAVGYTFGSGTRLTVV.

The chain recombines TRBV19 with TRBJ1-4; no clear D gene. V dropped 2 bases and J dropped 4 bases, with 5 bases sitting between them. The CDR3 sequence is 13 residues long. Germline V gives CDR1 LNHDA, CDR2 SQIVND (reference sequence). This CDR3 is CASSITFNEKLFF. CDR3 nucleotide sequence: TGTGCCAGTAGTATAACTTTTAATGAAAAACTGTTTTTT.

The chain combines TRBV6-1 with TRBJ2-6, with a possible D match to TRBD2 (5 bases). This CDR3 spans 15 amino acids. Trimming took off 6 bases at V and 3 bases at J, with 12 bases between the two ends. CDR1 MNHNS and CDR2 SASEGT come from the germline V gene. CDR3: CASSPRGRGANVLTF. The CDR3 region has the DNA TGTGCCAGCAGCCCTCGAGGGCGTGGGGCCAACGTCCTGACTTTC.

This chain links TRBV7-3 with TRBJ2-2; a weak D match, TRBD2 (5 bases). Germline V lookup: CDR1 SGHTA, CDR2 FQGTGA. The ends were cut back, 7 bases at V and 5 bases at J, with 17 bases in the middle. CDR3 length equals 15 residues. CDR3 DNA sequence: TGTGCCAGCAACCTTTCCCCGGCGGGTACCGGGGAGCTGTTTTTT. It codes for CASNLSPAGTGELFF.

This chain uses TRBV7-8 with TRBJ2-7; weak D call: TRBD2 (6 bases). The V gene lost 4 bases and the J gene lost 0 bases, with 10 bases spanning the gap. Germline-derived CDR1 and CDR2 are SGHVS and FQNEAQ. The CDR3 runs 14 residues. The CDR3 nucleotides are TGTGCCAGCAGCTCCCGGGAGTACTCCTACGAGCAGTACTTC. Its protein is CASSSREYSYEQYF. The full variable domain, completed using reference TRBV7-8 and TRBJ2-7, is GAGVSQSPRYKVAKRGQDVALRCDPISGHVSLFWYQQALGQGPEFLTYFQNEAQLDKSGLPSDRFFAERPEGSVSTLKIQRTQQEDSAVYLCASSSREYSYEQYFGPGTRLTVT.

J is TRBJ1-1 and V is TRBV10-3; D gene ambiguous. Germline lookup yields CDR1 ENHRY and CDR2 SYGVKD. V was cut by 0 bases and J by 7 bases, with 15 bases left in between. There are 15 residues in the CDR3. CDR3 in amino acids: CAISESQGRLLEAFF. CDR3 nucleotides: TGTGCCATCAGTGAGTCGCAAGGCCGTCTGCTTGAAGCTTTCTTT.

This chain uses TRBV18 with TRBJ1-3; 11 bases are shared with TRBD1. The CDR3 runs to 18 residues. The germline gives CDR1 KGHSH, CDR2 LQKENI. Germline trimming cut 6 bases from V and 4 bases from J; bases unmatched to any gene: 14. CDR3 in DNA: TGTGCCAGCTCCGCGACGTCGGGACAGGGGGTGAACGGAAACACCATATATTTT. Its protein is CASSATSGQGVNGNTIYF.

This chain joins TRBV9 and TRBJ2-2, with D tentatively TRBD1 or TRBD2 (6 bases each). This CDR3 is built from 16 residues. The V end was cut by 0 bases, the J end by 0 bases, with 9 bases between. Germline loops: CDR1 SGDLS, CDR2 YYNGEE. The CDR3 is CASSVGGAANTGELFF. For the CDR3, the DNA is TGTGCCAGCAGCGTAGGGGGGGCAGCGAACACCGGGGAGCTGTTTTTT.

The rearrangement joins TRBV7-8 to TRBJ1-5; 7 positions agree with TRBD1. The germline gives CDR1 SGHVS, CDR2 FQNEAQ. J gave up 7 bases and V 5 bases, and 11 bases lay outside the gene matches. The CDR3 length is 15 residues. CDR3 loop: CASSPDRVVKQPQHF. The CDR3 region has the DNA TGTGCCAGCAGCCCCGACAGGGTGGTAAAACAGCCCCAGCATTTT.

This clone was detected only once. It is likely a read error, because the conserved phenylalanine at the end of the CDR3 is missing. This chain uses TRBV2 with TRBJ1-6; 8 positions match TRBD1. CDR1 is SNHLY, CDR2 FYNNEI, per germline. The length of the CDR3 is 14 residues. Unmatched junction bases numbered 10, after V lost 8 bases and J lost 10 bases. For the CDR3, the DNA is TGTGCCAGCGTCCCGGACAGGGACCAATCACCCCTCCACCTT. It translates to CASVPDRDQSPLHL.

The genes are TRBV6-5 and TRBJ1-1, with D hard to call. The germline V and J ends were trimmed by 6 bases and 4 bases, with 18 bases remaining between them. The CDR3 runs to 15 residues. CDR1 is MNHEY and CDR2 is SVGAGI in the germline V gene. CDR3 region: CASRLRSWGGTEAFF. In DNA form, the CDR3 reads TGTGCCAGCAGATTACGGTCTTGGGGTGGCACTGAAGCTTTCTTT.

This clone was observed a single time. The V call is TRBV5-1, the J call TRBJ2-7; either TRBD1 or TRBD2 may fit D (5 bases each). The germline V gene encodes CDR1 SGHRS and CDR2 YFSETQ. The CDR3 is 13 residues long. The V and J ends lost 0 bases and 5 bases respectively, with 9 bases between them. The DNA for the CDR3 is TGCGCCAGCAGCTTGGGGGGGTCCAACGAGCAGTACTTC. Translation: CASSLGGSNEQYF.

The table lists this clone with a few counts. The DNA of the CDR3 is TGTGCCAGCGAGGTATCTGGAAACACCATATATTTT. Translating gives CASEVSGNTIYF. V and J are TRBV2 and TRBJ1-3; D unclear. Germline loops: CDR1 SNHLY, CDR2 FYNNEI. The CDR3 spans 12 residues. Trimming pared 8 bases from V and 1 base from J, leaving 6 bases between. The full variable domain, completed using reference TRBV2 and TRBJ1-3, is EPEVTQTPSHQVTQMGQEVILRCVPISNHLYFYWYRQILGQKVEFLVSFYNNEISEKSEIFDDQFSVERPDGSNFTLKIRSTKLEDSAMYFCASEVSGNTIYFGEGSWLTVV.

This rearrangement joins TRBV10-3 to TRBJ2-2; 10 bases are shared with TRBD1. The CDR3 is 15 amino acids. Germline-derived CDR1 and CDR2 are ENHRY and SYGVKD. The ends lost 6 bases at V and 5 bases at J; junction bases unmatched: 6. The CDR3 DNA is TGTGCCATCAGAAGACAGGGGGCGCCGACCGGGGAGCTGTTTTTT. It codes for CAIRRQGAPTGELFF.

This clone was counted between two and nine times. This chain uses TRBV6-1 with TRBJ2-3; D is uncertain. With 2 bases removed from V and 5 bases from J, the gap between germline ends came to 11 bases. This CDR3 is built from 14 residues. Germline V lookup: CDR1 MNHNS, CDR2 SASEGT. CDR3 sequence: CASSERPGRDTQYF. Here the CDR3 DNA reads TGTGCCAGCAGTGAAAGGCCCGGGCGAGATACGCAGTATTTT.

This clone was found once. One end of the junction fails to match germline, which may point to a read error. The chain uses TRBV7-7 and TRBJ2-1; possibly TRBD1 for D (6 bases). Germline assignment: CDR1 SSHAT and CDR2 FNYEAQ (reference sequence). There are 13 residues in the CDR3. This CDR3 reads CASSLADRNEQFF. The CDR3 DNA follows: TGTGCTAGCAGCTTAGCTGACAGGAACGAGCAGTTCTTC.

This sequence joins TRBV5-1 and TRBJ1-5; D may be TRBD1 (5 bases). This CDR3 comprises 14 residues. Trimming took off 3 bases at V and 8 bases at J, with 15 bases between the two ends. CDR1 and CDR2 from the germline V gene are SGHRS and YFSETQ. Here the CDR3 DNA reads TGCGCCAGCAGCTCCGGGGCCGAGACCGAGCCCCAGCATTTT. It is translated as CASSSGAETEPQHF.